A single sample gave rise to the 30 T cell receptor beta chains below, sequenced in a study of blood T cell repertoires in COVID-19. Here immunoSEQ multiplex PCR was the method, and the copy in TCRdb shows in-frame clones only, minus some. The profile covers a few hundred thousand clones, with around 92% appearing a single time and approximately 6.5% taken by the ten largest. Sequencing input: peripheral blood. The receptors were sampled from a man between 18 and 35 years old who had recovered from COVID-19.

This clone has just a few counts. In DNA form, the CDR3 reads TGTGCCAGCAGCTCCGGACACTACACAGATACGCAGTATTTT. Protein: CASSSGHYTDTQYF. The rearrangement links TRBV5-6 to TRBJ2-3; D perhaps matches TRBD1 (5 bases). Trimming took 3 bases from V and 2 from J, leaving 10 bases between them. The germline V gene encodes CDR1 SGHDT and CDR2 YYEEEE. This CDR3 comprises 14 residues.

This clone has only one observation. The chain uses TRBV3-1 (or the pseudogene TRBV3-2) and TRBJ2-7, with TRBD2 identical over 9 bases. Germline V gene lookup returns CDR1 LGHDT and CDR2 YNNKEL (reference sequence). Unmatched junction bases numbered 9, after V lost 1 base and J lost 8 bases. The CDR3 runs 15 residues. The CDR3 bases are TGTGCCAGCAGCCAAGCAGTTAGCGGGAGCTTTAAGCAGTACTTC. Translating gives CASSQAVSGSFKQYF.

The CDR3 spells CASSSDSETQYF. As DNA, the CDR3 is TGTGCCAGCAGCTCAGATAGTGAGACCCAGTACTTC. The chain carries TRBV11-3 and TRBJ2-5, with D hard to call. Per germline, CDR1 SGHNT and CDR2 YENEEA. This CDR3 is 12 amino acids long. V was cut by 4 bases and J by 5 bases, with 8 bases left in between.

The V and J genes are TRBV9 and TRBJ1-1, with D unclear. Germline-derived CDR1 and CDR2 are SGDLS and YYNGEE. With 3 bases removed from V and 0 bases from J, the gap between germline ends came to 9 bases. This CDR3 has 14 amino acids. The CDR3 nucleotides read TGTGCCAGCAGCGCGGGAGCAATGAACACTGAAGCTTTCTTT. Its translation: CASSAGAMNTEAFF. Drawing the rest from reference TRBV9 and TRBJ1-1, the complete variable domain is DSGVTQTPKHLITATGQRVTLRCSPRSGDLSVYWYQQSLDQGLQFLIQYYNGEERAKGNILERFSAQQFPDLHSELNLSSLELGDSALYFCASSAGAMNTEAFFGQGTRLTVV.

The CDR3 region is CASSFGSVGEQYF. The CDR3 DNA reads as TGTGCCAGCAGTTTCGGTAGCGTCGGCGAGCAGTACTTC. The chain links TRBV12-3 or TRBV12-4 to TRBJ2-7; a possible D gene is TRBD2 (5 bases). Trimming shortened V by 3 bases and J by 6 bases, and 12 bases separated the two germline ends. This CDR3 has 13 amino acids.

The chain combines TRBV10-3 with TRBJ2-7; 7 nucleotides match TRBD2. Germline V CDR1 and CDR2: ENHRY, SYGVKD. V dropped 3 bases and J dropped 4; count of bases not matched to a gene: 9. The CDR3 length is 15 residues. In DNA, the CDR3 is TGTGCCATCAGTGAACTGGGAGGGCCGTCGTACGAGCAGTACTTC. Encoded protein: CAISELGGPSYEQYF.

The genes are TRBV20-1 and TRBJ2-7; D may be TRBD2 (6 bases). Trimming stripped 3 bases from V and 4 bases from J, with 13 bases between. There are 13 residues in the CDR3. Germline CDR1 and CDR2: DFQATT and SNEGSKA (reference sequence). In nucleotides, the CDR3 is TGCAGTGCTAGTTTCGGGGGAGGATACGAGCAGTACTTC. Its protein product is CSASFGGGYEQYF.

The V call is TRBV19, the J call TRBJ2-3; 13 nucleotides line up with TRBD2. The CDR3 extends over 20 amino acids. CDR1 is LNHDA, CDR2 SQIVND, per germline (reference sequence). After removal of 5 bases from V and 1 base from J, the junction contained 15 bases not matched to a gene. The chain's CDR3 is CASSSRLAGGHTAGTDTQYF. CDR3 nucleotides: TGTGCCAGTAGTTCCCGACTAGCGGGGGGCCATACTGCTGGCACAGATACGCAGTATTTT.

The genes are TRBV2 and TRBJ1-2; TRBD1 matches 8 bases. CDR3 length equals 16 residues. Trimming cost V 6 bases and J 7 bases; bases outside gene matches: 16. Germline V gives CDR1 SNHLY, CDR2 FYNNEI. CDR3 region: CASRGDRPPGRFGYTF. In DNA, the CDR3 is TGTGCCAGCAGGGGGGACAGGCCCCCGGGGAGGTTTGGCTACACCTTC.

This sequence joins TRBV11-2 and TRBJ2-2; TRBD1 agrees at 7 bases. V lost 3 bases and J lost 9; bases outside the gene matches: 4. The CDR3 loop spans 13 amino acids. From germline, CDR1 is SGHAT and CDR2 FQNNGV. Written as DNA, the CDR3 is TGTGCCAGCAGCTTCGGACAGGCCCGGGAGCTGTTTTTT. Amino acid sequence: CASSFGQARELFF. Supplemented by reference TRBV11-2 and TRBJ2-2, the full variable domain reads EAGVAQSPRYKIIEKRQSVAFWCNPISGHATLYWYQQILGQGPKLLIQFQNNGVVDDSQLPKDRFSAERLKGVDSTLKIQPAKLEDSAVYLCASSFGQARELFFGEGSRLTVL.

The rearrangement uses TRBV19 and TRBJ1-6; tentative D call: TRBD1 (6 bases). Germline-derived CDR1 and CDR2 are LNHDA and SQIVND (reference sequence). This CDR3 is 16 amino acids long. Trimming took 1 base from V and 3 from J, leaving 10 bases between them. Written as DNA, the CDR3 is TGTGCCAGTAGTATAGGGACAGCCAACTATAATTCACCCCTCCACTTT. Translation gives CASSIGTANYNSPLHF.

The gene calls are TRBV6-5 and TRBJ2-3; 9 bases map to TRBD1. The CDR3 loop spans 14 amino acids. The germline V gene has CDR1 MNHEY and CDR2 SVGAGI. The V segment lost 11 bases and the J segment 2 bases; nucleotides outside the gene matches: 8. In nucleotides, the CDR3 is TGTGCCGGGGGGGGACAGGGTAACACAGATACGCAGTATTTT. Translation: CAGGGQGNTDTQYF.

The V call is TRBV6-5, the J call TRBJ1-6, with 8 bases aligning to TRBD1. The CDR3 has 13 residues. V was pared by 6 bases and J by 9 bases, with 4 bases of the junction left unmatched. Germline V lookup: CDR1 MNHEY, CDR2 SVGAGI. CDR3 DNA: TGTGCCAGCAGAGACAGGGGAGTTTCACCCCTCCACTTT. Translated: CASRDRGVSPLHF.

The chain combines TRBV28 with TRBJ2-7; 13 nucleotides match TRBD2. J lost 4 bases, V lost 7 bases, and 10 bases had no gene match. The V gene's germline CDR1 is MDHEN and CDR2 SYDVKM. CDR3 size: 16 residues. The CDR3 bases are TGTGCCAGCACCTCCAGTCCGGGACTAGCGGGGTACGAGCAGTACTTC. Translating it yields CASTSSPGLAGYEQYF.

The CDR3 DNA is TGTGCCAGTAGTCAACCGGGACAGGGGAGGGCGAACACTGAAGCTTTCTTT. This encodes CASSQPGQGRANTEAFF. The genes are TRBV19 and TRBJ1-1; 10 bases agree with TRBD1. Looked up from germline, CDR1 is LNHDA and CDR2 is SQIVND (reference sequence). Unmatched junction bases numbered 10, after V lost 5 bases and J lost 1 base. This CDR3 is 17 amino acids long.

In its sample, this clone was seen a few times. V and J are TRBV6-2 or TRBV6-3 and TRBJ1-5; tentatively, D is TRBD1 (6 bases). This CDR3 has 17 amino acids. From germline, CDR1 is MNHEY and CDR2 SVGEGT. Trimming stripped 4 bases from V and 5 bases from J, with 21 bases between. CDR3 sequence: CASSLSNYREPDQPQHF. CDR3 nucleotides: TGTGCCAGCAGTTTATCTAACTACAGGGAACCAGATCAGCCCCAGCATTTT.

This clone was observed a single time. The genes are TRBV5-4 and TRBJ2-7, with 9 nucleotides matching TRBD2. V shed 7 bases, J shed 1 base, and the junction held 12 bases outside the gene matches. The germline gives CDR1 SGHNT, CDR2 YYREEE (reference sequence). There are 16 residues in the CDR3. CDR3 nucleotide sequence: TGTGCCAGCCGCCTCCCCAGCGGGAGGATTTCCTACGAGCAGTACTTC. Translating it yields CASRLPSGRISYEQYF. The full variable domain, in which reference TRBV5-4 and TRBJ2-7 provide the parts outside the CDR3, is ETGVTQSPTHLIKTRGQQVTLRCSSQSGHNTVSWYQQALGQGPQFIFQYYREEENGRGNFPPRFSGLQFPNYSSELNVNALELDDSALYLCASRLPSGRISYEQYFGPGTRLTVT.

The chain carries TRBV10-3 and TRBJ2-7, with TRBD1 identical over 10 bases. The V gene's germline CDR1 is ENHRY and CDR2 SYGVKD. This CDR3 has 15 amino acids. V was clipped by 6 bases and J by 3 bases; unmatched bases: 8. CDR3 sequence (DNA): TGTGCCATCAGCGCTATCGGGACAGGGGTCTACGAGCAGTACTTC. This translates into CAISAIGTGVYEQYF.

This chain joins TRBV13 and TRBJ2-7; TRBD2 aligns across 9 bases. Germline values: CDR1 PRHDT, CDR2 FYEKMQ (reference sequence). The trim removed 7 bases at V and 1 base at J, leaving 8 bases unmatched. The CDR3 covers 15 residues. CDR3 DNA sequence: TGTGCCAGCAACCATAGCGGGAGACTTTCCTACGAGCAGTACTTC. Protein: CASNHSGRLSYEQYF.

V gene TRBV18 combines with J gene TRBJ1-1; D unresolved. This CDR3 is 13 amino acids long. V was clipped by 5 bases and J by 0 bases, with 7 bases between them. CDR1 is KGHSH, CDR2 LQKENI, per germline. CDR3: CASSDGMNTEAFF. The DNA of the CDR3 is TGTGCCAGCTCAGACGGGATGAACACTGAAGCTTTCTTT.

The chain links TRBV18 to TRBJ2-7; D ambiguous. Trimming pared 0 bases from V and 5 bases from J, leaving 5 bases between. The CDR3 contains 12 residues. The germline V gene encodes CDR1 KGHSH and CDR2 LQKENI. This chain's CDR3 is CASSPPDNEQYF. In DNA form, the CDR3 reads TGTGCCAGCTCACCACCTGACAACGAGCAGTACTTC.

The chain couples TRBV19 to TRBJ2-7; 13 bases align to TRBD2. CDR1 and CDR2 from the germline V gene are LNHDA and SQIVND (reference sequence). The CDR3 totals 15 residues. J was trimmed by 7 bases and V by 2 bases; bases with no gene match: 5. The CDR3, as DNA: TGTGCCAGTAGTATATACGGGACTAGCGGGACTGAGCAGTACTTC. This gives the protein CASSIYGTSGTEQYF.

The V call is TRBV7-9, the J call TRBJ1-1; D possibly corresponds to TRBD1 (6 bases). CDR1 SEHNR and CDR2 FQNEAQ come from the germline V gene (reference sequence). V lost 5 bases and J 0 bases, leaving 13 bases between the germline ends. This CDR3 has 15 amino acids. The CDR3 here is CASSPHGQMNTEAFF. The CDR3 DNA sequence: TGTGCCAGCAGCCCTCACGGACAGATGAACACTGAAGCTTTCTTT.

This clone has a handful of counts. This rearrangement joins TRBV20-1 to TRBJ1-1; D gene uncertain. Germline loops: CDR1 DFQATT, CDR2 SNEGSKA (reference sequence). The CDR3 covers 11 residues. In nucleotides, the CDR3 is TGCAGCTCTACAGAGAACACTGAAGCTTTCTTT. It specifies CSSTENTEAFF.

The V call is TRBV27, the J call TRBJ2-1; D perhaps matches TRBD1 (5 bases). The germline V gene encodes CDR1 MNHEY and CDR2 SMNVEV (reference sequence). V gave up 6 bases and J gave up 8 bases, with 14 bases separating them. The CDR3 contains 13 residues. The CDR3 DNA sequence: TGTGCCAGCAGCGCGACAGAATGGGATGAGCAGTTCTTC. Amino acids: CASSATEWDEQFF.

CDR3 coding DNA: TGTGCCAGCAGTTACAGAAGGAGGGGAACCGGGGAGCTGTTTTTT. The encoded protein is CASSYRRRGTGELFF. The gene calls are TRBV6-2 or TRBV6-3 and TRBJ2-2, with D tentatively TRBD2 (6 bases). The CDR3 runs to 15 residues. Germline lookup yields CDR1 MNHEY and CDR2 SVGEGT. Between the trimmed V and J ends, which lost 2 bases and 5 bases, there was a span of 12 bases.

The chain is built from TRBV12-3 or TRBV12-4 and TRBJ1-5, with 7 bases matching TRBD1. The CDR3 consists of 13 residues. V lost 6 bases, J lost 6 bases, and 5 bases stayed unmatched. In nucleotides, the CDR3 is TGTGCCAGCAGCAGACAGGGTGGTCAGCCCCAGCATTTT. It is translated as CASSRQGGQPQHF.

The rearrangement links TRBV6-5 to TRBJ1-1, with 11 positions matching TRBD1. The CDR3 runs to 15 residues. J gave up 1 base and V 9 bases, and 7 bases lay outside the gene matches. Germline V gene sequence: CDR1 MNHEY, CDR2 SVGAGI. The CDR3 reads CASGQGAGWNTEAFF. DNA of the CDR3: TGTGCCAGTGGACAGGGGGCGGGATGGAACACTGAAGCTTTCTTT.

The genes are TRBV28 and TRBJ2-2, with D possibly matching TRBD2 (5 bases). The germline V gene has CDR1 MDHEN and CDR2 SYDVKM. The CDR3 consists of 19 residues. Trimming cost V 5 bases and J 1 base, with 23 bases left between them. The CDR3 reads CASSPRSPFFEGNTGELFF. The CDR3 DNA reads as TGTGCCAGCAGTCCCCGGTCCCCCTTCTTCGAGGGGAACACCGGGGAGCTGTTTTTT.

The chain employs TRBV4-1 and TRBJ1-6; 8 nucleotides line up with TRBD1. The germline V gene has CDR1 MGHRA and CDR2 YSYEKL. The CDR3 runs 14 residues. Trimming cost V 1 base and J 9 bases; bases outside gene matches: 2. The CDR3 loop is CASSQGTGTSPLHF. CDR3 nucleotides: TGCGCCAGCAGCCAAGGGACAGGGACTTCACCCCTCCACTTT.